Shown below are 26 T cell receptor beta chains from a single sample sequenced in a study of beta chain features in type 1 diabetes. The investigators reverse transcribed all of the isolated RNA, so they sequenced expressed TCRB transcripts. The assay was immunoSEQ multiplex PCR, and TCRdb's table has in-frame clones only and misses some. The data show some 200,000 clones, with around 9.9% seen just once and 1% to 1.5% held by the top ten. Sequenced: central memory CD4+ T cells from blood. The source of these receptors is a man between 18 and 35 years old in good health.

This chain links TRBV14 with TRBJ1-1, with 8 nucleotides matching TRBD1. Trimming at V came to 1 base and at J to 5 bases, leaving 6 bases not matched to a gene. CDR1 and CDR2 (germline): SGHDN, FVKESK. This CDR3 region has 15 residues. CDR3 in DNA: TGTGCCAGCAGCCAAGTCGGGACAGGAAAAACTGAAGCTTTCTTT. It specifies CASSQVGTGKTEAFF.

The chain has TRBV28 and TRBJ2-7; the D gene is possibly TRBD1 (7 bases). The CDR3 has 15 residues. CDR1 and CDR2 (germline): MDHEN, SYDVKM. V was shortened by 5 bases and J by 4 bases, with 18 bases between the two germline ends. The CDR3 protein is CASSRPGGGSYEQYF. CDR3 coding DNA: TGTGCCAGCAGTCGGCCAGGGGGAGGTTCGTACGAGCAGTACTTC.

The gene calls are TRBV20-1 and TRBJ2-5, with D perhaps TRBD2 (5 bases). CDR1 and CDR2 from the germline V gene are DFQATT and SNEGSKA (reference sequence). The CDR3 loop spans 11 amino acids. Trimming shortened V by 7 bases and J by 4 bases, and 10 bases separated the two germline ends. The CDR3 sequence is CSGGRGETQYF. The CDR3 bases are TGCAGTGGTGGGAGAGGAGAGACCCAGTACTTC.

For the CDR3, the DNA is TGTGCCAGCAGTTACCACCGCGGTAAAGGAGCAGATACGCAGTATTTT. Protein sequence: CASSYHRGKGADTQYF. The chain carries TRBV6-5 and TRBJ2-3; no reliable D call. This CDR3 spans 16 amino acids. Germline V gives CDR1 MNHEY, CDR2 SVGAGI. Trimming removed 2 bases at V and 4 bases at J, with 16 bases between.

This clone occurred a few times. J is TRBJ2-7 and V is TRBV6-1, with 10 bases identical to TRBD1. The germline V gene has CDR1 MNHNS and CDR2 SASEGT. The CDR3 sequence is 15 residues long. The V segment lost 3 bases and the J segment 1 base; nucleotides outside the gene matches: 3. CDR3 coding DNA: TGTGCCAGCAGTGATTGGGGACAGGGGTCCTACGAGCAGTACTTC. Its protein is CASSDWGQGSYEQYF.

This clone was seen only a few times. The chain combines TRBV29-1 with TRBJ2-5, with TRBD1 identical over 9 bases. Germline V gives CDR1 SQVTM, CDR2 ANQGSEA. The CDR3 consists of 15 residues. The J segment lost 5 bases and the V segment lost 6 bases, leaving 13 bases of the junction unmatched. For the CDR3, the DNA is TGCAGCGTACTTACACCGGGACAGGGAGAGGAGACCCAGTACTTC. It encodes CSVLTPGQGEETQYF.

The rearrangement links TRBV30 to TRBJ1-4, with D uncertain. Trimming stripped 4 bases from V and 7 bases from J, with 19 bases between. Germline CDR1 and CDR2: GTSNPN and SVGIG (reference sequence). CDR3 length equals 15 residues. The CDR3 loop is CAWTKVTATPEKLFF. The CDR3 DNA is TGTGCCTGGACAAAGGTGACCGCTACACCTGAAAAACTGTTTTTT. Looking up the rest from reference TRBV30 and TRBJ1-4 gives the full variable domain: SQTIHQWPATLVQPVGSPLSLECTVEGTSNPNLYWYRQAAGRGLQLLFYSVGIGQISSEVPQNLSASRPQDRQFILSSKKLLLSDSGFYLCAWTKVTATPEKLFFGSGTQLSVL.

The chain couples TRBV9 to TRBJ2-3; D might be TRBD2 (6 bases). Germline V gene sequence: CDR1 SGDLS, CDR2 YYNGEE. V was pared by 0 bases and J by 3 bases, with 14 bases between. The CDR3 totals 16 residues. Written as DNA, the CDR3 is TGTGCCAGCAGCGTAGCGTCTTCAGGAGGGACAGATACGCAGTATTTT. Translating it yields CASSVASSGGTDTQYF.

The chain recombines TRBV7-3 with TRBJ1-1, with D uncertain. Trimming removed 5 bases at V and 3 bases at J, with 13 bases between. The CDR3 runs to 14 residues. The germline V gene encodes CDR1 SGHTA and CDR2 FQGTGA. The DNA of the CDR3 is TGTGCCAGCAGCCCAACAGCATACGACACTGAAGCTTTCTTT. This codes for CASSPTAYDTEAFF.

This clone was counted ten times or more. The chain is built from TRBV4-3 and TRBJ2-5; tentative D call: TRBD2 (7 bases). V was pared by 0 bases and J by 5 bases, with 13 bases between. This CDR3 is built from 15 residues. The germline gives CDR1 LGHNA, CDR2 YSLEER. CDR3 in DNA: TGCGCCAGCAGCCAAGAGAAAGGGGGAGGGGAGACCCAGTACTTC. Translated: CASSQEKGGGETQYF.

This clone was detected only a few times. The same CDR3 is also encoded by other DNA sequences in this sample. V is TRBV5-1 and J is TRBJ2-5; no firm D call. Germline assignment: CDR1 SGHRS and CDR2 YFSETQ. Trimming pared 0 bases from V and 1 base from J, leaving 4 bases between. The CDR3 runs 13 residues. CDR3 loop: CASSLGVQETQYF. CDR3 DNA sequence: TGCGCCAGCAGCTTGGGAGTCCAAGAGACCCAGTACTTC. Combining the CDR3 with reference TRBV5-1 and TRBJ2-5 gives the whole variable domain KAGVTQTPRYLIKTRGQQVTLSCSPISGHRSVSWYQQTPGQGLQFLFEYFSETQRNKGNFPGRFSGRQFSNSRSEMNVSTLELGDSALYLCASSLGVQETQYFGPGTRLLVL.

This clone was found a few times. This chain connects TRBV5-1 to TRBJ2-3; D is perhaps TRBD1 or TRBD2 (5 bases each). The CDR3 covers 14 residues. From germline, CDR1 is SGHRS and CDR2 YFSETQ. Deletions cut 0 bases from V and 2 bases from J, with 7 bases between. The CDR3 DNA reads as TGCGCCAGCAGCTTGGACGGGACCACAGATACGCAGTATTTT. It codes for CASSLDGTTDTQYF.

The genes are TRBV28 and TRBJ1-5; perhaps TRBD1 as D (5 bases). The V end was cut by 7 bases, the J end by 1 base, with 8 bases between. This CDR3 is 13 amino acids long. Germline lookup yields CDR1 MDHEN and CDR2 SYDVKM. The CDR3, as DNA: TGTGCCAGCATAAGGGACAGCAATCAGCCCCAGCATTTT. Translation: CASIRDSNQPQHF. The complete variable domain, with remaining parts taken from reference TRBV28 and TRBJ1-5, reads DVKVTQSSRYLVKRTGEKVFLECVQDMDHENMFWYRQDPGLGLRLIYFSYDVKMKEKGDIPEGYSVSREKKERFSLILESASTNQTSMYLCASIRDSNQPQHFGDGTRLSIL.

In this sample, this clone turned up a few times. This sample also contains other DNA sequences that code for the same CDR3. This CDR3 reads CASSLAETQYF. The CDR3, as DNA: TGTGCCAGCAGTCTAGCAGAGACCCAGTACTTC. The rearrangement uses TRBV5-4 and TRBJ2-5, with a tentative D call TRBD2 (5 bases). The CDR3 spans 11 residues. Germline loops: CDR1 SGHNT, CDR2 YYREEE (reference sequence). Trimming pared 5 bases from V and 4 bases from J, leaving 6 bases between.

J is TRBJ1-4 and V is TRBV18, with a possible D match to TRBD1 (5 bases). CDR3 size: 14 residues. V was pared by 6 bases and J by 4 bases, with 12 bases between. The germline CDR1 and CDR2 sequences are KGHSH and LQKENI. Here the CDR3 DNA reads TGTGCCAGCTCCCCGACAGACTTTAATGAAAAACTGTTTTTT. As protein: CASSPTDFNEKLFF. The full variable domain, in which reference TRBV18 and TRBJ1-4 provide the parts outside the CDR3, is NAGVMQNPRHLVRRRGQEARLRCSPMKGHSHVYWYRQLPEEGLKFMVYLQKENIIDESGMPKERFSAEFPKEGPSILRIQQVVRGDSAAYFCASSPTDFNEKLFFGSGTQLSVL.

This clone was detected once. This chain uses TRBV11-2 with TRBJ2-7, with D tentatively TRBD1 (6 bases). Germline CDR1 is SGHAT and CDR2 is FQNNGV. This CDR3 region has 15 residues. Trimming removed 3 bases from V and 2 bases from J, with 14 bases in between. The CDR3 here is CASSLTGQPTYEQYF. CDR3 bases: TGTGCCAGCAGCTTGACAGGACAGCCGACCTACGAGCAGTACTTC.

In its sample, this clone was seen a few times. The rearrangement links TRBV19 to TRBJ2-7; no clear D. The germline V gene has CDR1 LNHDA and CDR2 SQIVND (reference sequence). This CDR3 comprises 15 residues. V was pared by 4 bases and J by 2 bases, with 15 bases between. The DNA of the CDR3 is TGTGCCAGTAGTAACGCCCGTGGTAATCCCTACGAGCAGTACTTC. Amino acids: CASSNARGNPYEQYF.

CDR3 DNA: TGCAGCGCAAGACTAGCGGCAATCGAGCAGTACTTC. Its translation: CSARLAAIEQYF. This chain links TRBV29-1 with TRBJ2-7; 9 bases align to TRBD2. The CDR3 loop spans 12 amino acids. CDR1 and CDR2 from the germline V gene are SQVTM and ANQGSEA. J was trimmed by 6 bases and V by 7 bases; bases with no gene match: 7.

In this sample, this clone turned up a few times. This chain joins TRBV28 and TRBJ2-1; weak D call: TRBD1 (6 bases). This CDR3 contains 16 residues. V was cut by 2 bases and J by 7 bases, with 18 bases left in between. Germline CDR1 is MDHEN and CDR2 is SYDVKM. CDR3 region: CASSLIVWDINNEQFF. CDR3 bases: TGTGCCAGCAGTTTAATTGTTTGGGACATTAATAATGAGCAGTTCTTC.

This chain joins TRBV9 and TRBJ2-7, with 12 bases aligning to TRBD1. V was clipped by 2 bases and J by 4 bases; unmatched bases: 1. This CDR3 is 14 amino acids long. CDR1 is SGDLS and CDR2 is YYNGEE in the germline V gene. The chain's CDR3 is CASSVGQGAYEQYF. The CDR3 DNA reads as TGTGCCAGCAGCGTGGGACAGGGGGCGTACGAGCAGTACTTC. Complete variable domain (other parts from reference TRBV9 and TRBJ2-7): DSGVTQTPKHLITATGQRVTLRCSPRSGDLSVYWYQQSLDQGLQFLIQYYNGEERAKGNILERFSAQQFPDLHSELNLSSLELGDSALYFCASSVGQGAYEQYFGPGTRLTVT.

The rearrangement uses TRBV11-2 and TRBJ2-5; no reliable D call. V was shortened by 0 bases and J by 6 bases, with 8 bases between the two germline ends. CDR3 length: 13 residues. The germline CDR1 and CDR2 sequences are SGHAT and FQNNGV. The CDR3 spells CASSLDPVKTQYF. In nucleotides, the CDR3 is TGTGCCAGCAGCTTAGATCCTGTGAAGACCCAGTACTTC.

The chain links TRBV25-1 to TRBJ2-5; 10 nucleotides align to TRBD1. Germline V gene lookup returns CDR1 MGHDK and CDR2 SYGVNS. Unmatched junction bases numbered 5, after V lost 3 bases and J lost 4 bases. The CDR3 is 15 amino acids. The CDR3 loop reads CASSEPGQGSETQYF. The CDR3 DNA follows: TGTGCCAGCAGTGAGCCGGGACAGGGGTCAGAGACCCAGTACTTC. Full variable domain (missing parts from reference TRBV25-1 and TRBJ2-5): EADIYQTPRYLVIGTGKKITLECSQTMGHDKMYWYQQDPGMELHLIHYSYGVNSTEKGDLSSESTVSRIRTEHFPLTLESARPSHTSQYLCASSEPGQGSETQYFGPGTRLLVL.

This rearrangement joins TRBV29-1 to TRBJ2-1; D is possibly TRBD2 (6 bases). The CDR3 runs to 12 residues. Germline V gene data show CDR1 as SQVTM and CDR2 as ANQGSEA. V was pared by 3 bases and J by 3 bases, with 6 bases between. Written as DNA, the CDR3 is TGCAGCGTTGATAGCGGCTACAATGAGCAGTTCTTC. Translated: CSVDSGYNEQFF.

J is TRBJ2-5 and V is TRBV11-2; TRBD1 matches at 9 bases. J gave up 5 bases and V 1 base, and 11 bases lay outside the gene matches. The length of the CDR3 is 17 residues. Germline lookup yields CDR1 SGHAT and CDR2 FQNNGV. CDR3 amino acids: CASSLAELQGARETQYF. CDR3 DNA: TGTGCCAGCAGCTTAGCAGAGCTACAGGGGGCCAGGGAGACCCAGTACTTC.

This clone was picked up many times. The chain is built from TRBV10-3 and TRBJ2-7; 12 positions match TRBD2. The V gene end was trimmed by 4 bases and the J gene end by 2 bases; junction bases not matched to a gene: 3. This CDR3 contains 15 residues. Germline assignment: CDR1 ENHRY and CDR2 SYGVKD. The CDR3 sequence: CAISGLAGVTYEQYF. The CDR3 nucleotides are TGTGCCATCAGTGGACTAGCGGGAGTCACCTACGAGCAGTACTTC.

Here the CDR3 reads CASSQYLGLASSYEQYF. The CDR3 DNA reads as TGCGCCAGCAGCCAATACTTGGGACTGGCTAGCTCCTACGAGCAGTACTTC. The V call is TRBV4-3, the J call TRBJ2-7; tentative D call: TRBD2 (6 bases). CDR3 length: 17 amino acids. CDR1 and CDR2 (germline): LGHNA, YSLEER. V lost 2 bases to trimming and J lost 0 bases, with 17 bases between them.